This TCR beta chain was recorded in a study of primary melanoma T cells and metastatic recurrence (dated by TCRdb to about 2020). With regard to the full study: The cohort comprised just under 200 primary melanomas of stage T2 to T4, with thickness greater than 1 mm. The sequencing-derived T-cell fraction was compared with histopathological grading of tumor-infiltrating lymphocytes. Whether T-cell fraction and T-cell repertoire clonality in primary melanoma tumors predicted patient outcome was tested in the study. The T-cell fraction measured by TCR beta sequencing was compared against progression-free survival as the clinical outcome.

This clone was picked up a small number of times. Its antigen is still unknown. Per-base quality was not reported, and no clone a single base away is much larger than it. Findings and caveats that apply to the study as a whole: Progression-free survival was reportedly predicted by the tumor T-cell fraction independently of age, mitotic rate, ulceration and thickness. An effective T-cell-mediated antitumor response in primary melanoma was framed by the authors only as a suggestion, not a demonstrated mechanism. A T-cell fraction greater than 20% appeared to be protective whatever the ulceration status, mitotic rate or nodal disease. Progression-free survival prediction was reportedly improved more by adding T-cell fraction to tumor thickness than by adding any other histopathological variable.

The germline V and J ends show losses of 0 bases and 3 bases respectively, and no gene match explains 8 bases of the junction. The CDR3 starts with the cysteine, ends with the phenylalanine, and has 17 residues. The entry retains the CDR3 DNA only, 51 bases that are in frame from base 1. CDR1 is given as LNHDA and CDR2 as SQIVND, both from the germline V gene (reference sequence). Libraries were made using the immunoSEQ multiplex PCR assay. High-throughput sequencing of the T-cell receptor beta chain was performed on primary melanoma tumor tissue. As for the original processing: Among the repertoire analyses were the distribution of insertions and deletions and the sharing of TCRB CDR3 between samples. A gradient-boosted model ranked how well the T-cell fraction predicted outcome compared with histopathological variables. Entries here come from immuneACCESS through TCRdb and include only in-frame sequences with V and J called. Some clones fail to appear in such tables; in the studies checked, an unresolved V gene covers under half of the shortfall, and the cause of the remainder is unknown. V, J and clone size are taken as reported in that table, and D and trimming were inferred from the DNA itself. Here the sample has some 600 clones; under 75% occur a single time. Roughly 10% of the sample comes from the top ten.

Each patient's primary melanoma had been surgically resected and was viewed as potentially curable, though still at risk of metastatic recurrence. Sequencing input: melanoma tumor tissue. The chain is made from TRBV19 and TRBJ2-4; 7 central nucleotides agree with TRBD1. This sequence was found in a human donor with melanoma. The CDR3 is CASSIELFRDSKNIQYF. The DNA reads TGTGCCAGTAGTATAGAGCTCTTCCGGGACAGCAAAAACATTCAGTACTTC.